The clone carrying this TCR beta chain was counted between two and nine times. Relying on iRepertoire HTBI primers and Arm-PCR of CDR3 regions, the team built TCR beta libraries. TCRdb reanalysed the multiplex PCR reads using MiXCR and keeps one entry per CDR3 protein. The table lists 600,000 to 650,000 distinct CDR3 sequences, roughly 15% of them singletons. The data belong to a study of regulatory T cells in long-lasting Graves disease. This sample's time point: newly diagnosed GD, antithyroid drugs for less than 3 months. Extracted PBMC RNA gave rise to the TCR library. The trim removed 6 bases at V and 5 bases at J, leaving 16 bases unmatched. The CDR3 length is 17 residues. Germline V gene data show CDR1 as MGHDK and CDR2 as SYGVNS. The same data also went into a second study, on T cells in Graves' hyperthyroidism and ophthalmopathy.

The sequence came from a woman aged 25-40 years with Graves disease. This chain connects TRBV25-1 to TRBJ2-3, with 8 positions matching TRBD1. This material consisted of peripheral blood mononuclear cells (PBMCs), taken at new diagnosis, from a patient treated with antithyroid drugs. The CDR3 DNA follows: TGTGCCAGCAGGGGGAATCCAGGGGGCTGGTCAGGAGATACGCAGTATTTT. Its protein is CASRGNPGGWSGDTQYF.